This T cell receptor beta chain came from a study of vaccination effects on CD4 cells after COVID-19. Study information: Each participant received a vaccine that was either BNT162b2 or mRNA-1273, given as two doses. Broader study findings: The study dataset contains few convalescent patients and includes no early post-infection timepoints. Cross-reaction with common cold coronaviruses was seen in only 1 of 255 vaccine-induced clones from healthy vaccinees.

The data were produced by immunoSEQ multiplex PCR, yet TCRdb's version contains in-frame clones alone and is incomplete. The sample includes some 52,000 clones, just under 80% of them seen just once. Within the ViraFEST assay, antigen-specific CD4+ T cells underwent expansion with viral peptide pools prior to sequencing. After more than 9 days in culture, the CD4+ T cells were isolated. Vaccinated recipients, who were negative for nucleocapsid antibodies, had no history of SARS-CoV-2 infection. IL-2 medium took the place of half the medium on both days 3 and 7. Germline V gene data show CDR1 as ENHRY and CDR2 as SYGVKD. V was shortened by 10 bases and J by 7 bases, with 16 bases between the two germline ends. The CDR3 loop spans 13 amino acids. In regard to this clone: Its cognate antigen is unknown.

The origin of this receptor is a human donor who received a COVID-19 vaccine. The sequences come from CD4+ T cells from PBMCs cultured with HCoV-OC43 spike peptides, collected before COVID-19 vaccination. Subset reported: HCoV-OC43 spike overlapping peptide pool stimulation. The chain has TRBV10-3 and TRBJ2-2; tentatively, D is TRBD1 or TRBD2 (5 bases each). Written as DNA, the CDR3 is TGTGCCACCCGGGAAGGGGTCAACGGGGAGCTGTTTTTT. It translates to CATREGVNGELFF.